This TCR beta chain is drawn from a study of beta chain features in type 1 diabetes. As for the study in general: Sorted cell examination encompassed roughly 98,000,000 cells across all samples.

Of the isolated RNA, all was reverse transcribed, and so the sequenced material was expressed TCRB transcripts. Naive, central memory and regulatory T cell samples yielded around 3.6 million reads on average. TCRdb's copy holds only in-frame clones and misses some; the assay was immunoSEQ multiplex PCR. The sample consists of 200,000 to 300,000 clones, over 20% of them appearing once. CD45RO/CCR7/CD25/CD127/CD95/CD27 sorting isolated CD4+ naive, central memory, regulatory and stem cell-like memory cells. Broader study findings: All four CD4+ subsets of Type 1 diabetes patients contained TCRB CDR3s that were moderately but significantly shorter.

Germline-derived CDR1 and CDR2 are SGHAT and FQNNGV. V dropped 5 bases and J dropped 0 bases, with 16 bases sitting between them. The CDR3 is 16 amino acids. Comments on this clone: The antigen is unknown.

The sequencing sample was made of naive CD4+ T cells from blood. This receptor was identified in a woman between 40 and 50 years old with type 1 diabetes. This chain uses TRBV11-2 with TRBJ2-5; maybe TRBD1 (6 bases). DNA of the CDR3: TGTGCCAGCAGCCGCCAGACAGGCGCGTACCAAGAGACCCAGTACTTC. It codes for CASSRQTGAYQETQYF.